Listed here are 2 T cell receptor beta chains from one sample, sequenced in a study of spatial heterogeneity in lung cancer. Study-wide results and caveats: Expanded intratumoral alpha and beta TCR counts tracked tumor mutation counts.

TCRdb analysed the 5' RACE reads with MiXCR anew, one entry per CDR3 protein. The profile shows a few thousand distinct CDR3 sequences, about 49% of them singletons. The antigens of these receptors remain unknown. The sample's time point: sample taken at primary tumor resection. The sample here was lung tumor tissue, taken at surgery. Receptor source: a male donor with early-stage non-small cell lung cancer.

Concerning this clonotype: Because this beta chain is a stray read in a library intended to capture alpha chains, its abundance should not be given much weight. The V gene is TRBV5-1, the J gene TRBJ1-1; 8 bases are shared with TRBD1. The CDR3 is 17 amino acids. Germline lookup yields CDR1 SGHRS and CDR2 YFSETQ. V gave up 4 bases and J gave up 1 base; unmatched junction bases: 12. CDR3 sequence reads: CASSTNVGQESNTEAFF. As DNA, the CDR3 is TGCGCCAGCAGCACGAACGTGGGACAGGAGTCGAACACTGAAGCTTTCTTT. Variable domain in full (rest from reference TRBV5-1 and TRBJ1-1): KAGVTQTPRYLIKTRGQQVTLSCSPISGHRSVSWYQQTPGQGLQFLFEYFSETQRNKGNFPGRFSGRQFSNSRSEMNVSTLELGDSALYLCASSTNVGQESNTEAFFGQGTRLTVV.

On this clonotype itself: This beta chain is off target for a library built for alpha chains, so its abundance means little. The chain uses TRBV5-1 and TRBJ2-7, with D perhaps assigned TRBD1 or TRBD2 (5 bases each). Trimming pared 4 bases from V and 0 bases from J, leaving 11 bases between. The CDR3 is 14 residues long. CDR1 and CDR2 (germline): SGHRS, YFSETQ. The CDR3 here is CASSERDPSYEQYF. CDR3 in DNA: TGCGCCAGCAGCGAACGGGACCCCTCCTACGAGCAGTACTTC.